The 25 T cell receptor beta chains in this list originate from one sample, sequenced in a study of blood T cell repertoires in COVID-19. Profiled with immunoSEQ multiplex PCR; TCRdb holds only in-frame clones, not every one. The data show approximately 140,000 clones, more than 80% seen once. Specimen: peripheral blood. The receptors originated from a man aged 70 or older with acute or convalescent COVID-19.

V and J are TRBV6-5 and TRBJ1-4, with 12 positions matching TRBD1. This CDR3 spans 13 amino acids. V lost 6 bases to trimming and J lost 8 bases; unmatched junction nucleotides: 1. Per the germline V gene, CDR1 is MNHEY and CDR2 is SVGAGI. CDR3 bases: TGTGCCAGCAGGGGGACAGGGGGCGAAAAACTGTTTTTT. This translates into CASRGTGGEKLFF.

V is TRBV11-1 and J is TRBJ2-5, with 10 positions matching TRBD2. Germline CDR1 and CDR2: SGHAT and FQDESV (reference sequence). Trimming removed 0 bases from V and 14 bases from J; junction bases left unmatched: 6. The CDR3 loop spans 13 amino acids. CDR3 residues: CASSLAPTSGPYF. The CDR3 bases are TGTGCCAGCAGCTTAGCCCCGACTAGCGGGCCCTACTTC.

CDR3 loop: CATRGGQRNSPLHF. Written as DNA, the CDR3 is TGTGCCACCAGGGGGGGGCAGCGGAATTCACCCCTCCACTTT. V is TRBV10-3 and J is TRBJ1-6, with 7 bases aligning to TRBD1. CDR1 and CDR2 from the germline V gene are ENHRY and SYGVKD. There are 14 residues in the CDR3. The V gene end was trimmed by 10 bases and the J gene end by 7 bases; junction bases not matched to a gene: 10.

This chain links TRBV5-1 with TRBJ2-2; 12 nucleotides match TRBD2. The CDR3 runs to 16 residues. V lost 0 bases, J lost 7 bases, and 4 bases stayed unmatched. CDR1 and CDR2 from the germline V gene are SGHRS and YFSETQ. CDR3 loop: CASSLVPTSGGGELFF. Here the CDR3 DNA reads TGCGCCAGCAGCTTGGTCCCGACTAGCGGGGGCGGGGAGCTGTTTTTT.

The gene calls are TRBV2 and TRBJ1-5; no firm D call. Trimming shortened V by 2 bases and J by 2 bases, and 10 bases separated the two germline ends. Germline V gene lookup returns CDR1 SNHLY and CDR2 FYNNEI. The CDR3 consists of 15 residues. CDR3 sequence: CASSEWQEGNQPQHF. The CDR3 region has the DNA TGTGCCAGCAGTGAATGGCAGGAAGGCAATCAGCCCCAGCATTTT.

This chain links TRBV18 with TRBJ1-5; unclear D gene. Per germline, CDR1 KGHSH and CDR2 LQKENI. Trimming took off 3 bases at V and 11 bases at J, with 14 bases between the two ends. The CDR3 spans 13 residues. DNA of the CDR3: TGTGCCAGCTCACCGTACACGGACGGGACCCAGCATTTT. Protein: CASSPYTDGTQHF.

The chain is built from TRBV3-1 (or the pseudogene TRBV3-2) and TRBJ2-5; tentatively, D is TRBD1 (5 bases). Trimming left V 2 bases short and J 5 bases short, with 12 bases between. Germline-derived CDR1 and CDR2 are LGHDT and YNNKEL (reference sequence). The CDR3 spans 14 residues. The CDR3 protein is CASSQQGLSETQYF. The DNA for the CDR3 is TGTGCCAGCAGCCAACAGGGCTTGAGCGAGACCCAGTACTTC.

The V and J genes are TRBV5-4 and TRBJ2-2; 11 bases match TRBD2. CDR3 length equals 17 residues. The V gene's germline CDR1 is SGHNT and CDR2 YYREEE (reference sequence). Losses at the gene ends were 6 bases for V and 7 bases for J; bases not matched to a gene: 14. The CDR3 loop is CASTFGGTSGLVGELFF. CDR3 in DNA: TGTGCCAGCACCTTCGGGGGGACTAGCGGTTTAGTCGGGGAGCTGTTTTTT.

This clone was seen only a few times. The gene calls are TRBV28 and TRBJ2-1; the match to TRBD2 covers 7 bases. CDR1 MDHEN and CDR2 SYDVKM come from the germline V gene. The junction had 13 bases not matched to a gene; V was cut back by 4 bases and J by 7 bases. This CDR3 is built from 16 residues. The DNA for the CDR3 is TGTGCCAGCAGTTCCTTGGGGGGGGGAGATTGGAATGAGCAGTTCTTC. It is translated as CASSSLGGGDWNEQFF.

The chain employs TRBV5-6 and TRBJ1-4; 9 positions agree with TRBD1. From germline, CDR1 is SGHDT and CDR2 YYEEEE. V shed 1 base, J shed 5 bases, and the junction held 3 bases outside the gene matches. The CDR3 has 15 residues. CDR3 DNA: TGTGCCAGCAGCTTGCCCGGACAGGGGAATGAAAAACTGTTTTTT. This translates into CASSLPGQGNEKLFF.

The DNA of the CDR3 is TGTGCCAGCAGCTTTGGACTAGTTGCAGATACGCAGTATTTT. Its protein is CASSFGLVADTQYF. This rearrangement joins TRBV11-2 to TRBJ2-3; 7 bases line up with TRBD2. This CDR3 region has 14 residues. CDR1 is SGHAT, CDR2 FQNNGV, per germline. Trimming cost V 3 bases and J 4 bases; bases outside gene matches: 4.

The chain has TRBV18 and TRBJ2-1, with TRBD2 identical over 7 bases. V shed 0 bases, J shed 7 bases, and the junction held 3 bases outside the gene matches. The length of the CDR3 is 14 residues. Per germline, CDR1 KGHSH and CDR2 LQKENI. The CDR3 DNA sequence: TGTGCCAGCTCACCACCGGGGGGGAGGAATGAGCAGTTCTTC. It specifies CASSPPGGRNEQFF.

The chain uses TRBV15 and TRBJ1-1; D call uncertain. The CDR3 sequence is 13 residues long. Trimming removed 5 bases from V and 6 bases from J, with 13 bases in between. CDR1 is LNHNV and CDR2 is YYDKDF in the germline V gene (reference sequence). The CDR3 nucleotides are TGTGCCACCAGCCCCTGGACTGACCCTGAAGCTTTCTTT. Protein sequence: CATSPWTDPEAFF.

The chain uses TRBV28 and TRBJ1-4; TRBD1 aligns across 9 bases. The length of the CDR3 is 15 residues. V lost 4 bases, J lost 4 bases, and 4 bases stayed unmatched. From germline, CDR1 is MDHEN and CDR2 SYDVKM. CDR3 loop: CASSSPGQGNEKLFF. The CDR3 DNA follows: TGTGCCAGCAGTTCACCGGGACAGGGTAATGAAAAACTGTTTTTT.

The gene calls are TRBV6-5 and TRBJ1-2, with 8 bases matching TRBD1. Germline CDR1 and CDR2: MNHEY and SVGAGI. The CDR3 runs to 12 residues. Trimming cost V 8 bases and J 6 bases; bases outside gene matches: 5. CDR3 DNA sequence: TGTGCCAGCCGACAGGGGATGCATGGCTACACCTTC. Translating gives CASRQGMHGYTF.

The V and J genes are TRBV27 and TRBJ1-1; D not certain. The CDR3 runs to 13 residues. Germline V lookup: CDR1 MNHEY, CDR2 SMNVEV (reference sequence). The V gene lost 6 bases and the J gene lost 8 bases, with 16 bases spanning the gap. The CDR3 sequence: CASSLQGGREAFF. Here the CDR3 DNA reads TGTGCCAGCAGCCTCCAAGGAGGGCGCGAAGCTTTCTTT.

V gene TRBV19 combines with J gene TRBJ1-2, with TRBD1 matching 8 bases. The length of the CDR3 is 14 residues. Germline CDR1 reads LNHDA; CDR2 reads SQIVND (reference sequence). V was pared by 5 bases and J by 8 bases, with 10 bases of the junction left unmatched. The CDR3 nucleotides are TGTGCCAGTAGTGCCTCGACAGGGGCCGGGGGCTACACCTTC. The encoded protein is CASSASTGAGGYTF.

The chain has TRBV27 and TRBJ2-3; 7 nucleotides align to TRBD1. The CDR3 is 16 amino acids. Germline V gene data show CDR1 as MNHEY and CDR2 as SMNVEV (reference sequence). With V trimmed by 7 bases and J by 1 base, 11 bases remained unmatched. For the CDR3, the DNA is TGTGCCAGCACTCATCCCCGCGGACAGGGCACAGATACGCAGTATTTT. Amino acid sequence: CASTHPRGQGTDTQYF.

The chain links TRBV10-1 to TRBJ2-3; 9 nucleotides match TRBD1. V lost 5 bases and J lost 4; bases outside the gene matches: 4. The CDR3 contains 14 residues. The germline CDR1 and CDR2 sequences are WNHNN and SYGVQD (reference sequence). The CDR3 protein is CASSLQGAADTQYF. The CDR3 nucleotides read TGCGCCAGCAGTCTACAGGGGGCGGCAGATACGCAGTATTTT.

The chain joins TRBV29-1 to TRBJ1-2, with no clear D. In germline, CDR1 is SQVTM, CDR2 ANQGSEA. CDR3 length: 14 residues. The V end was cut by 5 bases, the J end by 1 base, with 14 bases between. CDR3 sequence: CSVPPPTGNYGYTF. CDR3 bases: TGCAGCGTTCCACCCCCGACGGGTAACTATGGCTACACCTTC.

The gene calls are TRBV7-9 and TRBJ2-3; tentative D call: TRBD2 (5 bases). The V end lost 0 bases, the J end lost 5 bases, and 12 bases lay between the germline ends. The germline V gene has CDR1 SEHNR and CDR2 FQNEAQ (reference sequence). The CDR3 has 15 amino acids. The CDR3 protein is CASSLARASLDTQYF. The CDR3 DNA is TGTGCCAGCAGCTTAGCGCGGGCTAGCTTAGATACGCAGTATTTT.

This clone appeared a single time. Written as DNA, the CDR3 is TGTGCCAGCAGCCCCTGGACAGGGGGCACGGGGAATACGCAGTATTTT. Its translation is CASSPWTGGTGNTQYF. This chain joins TRBV3-1 (or the pseudogene TRBV3-2) and TRBJ2-3; TRBD1 aligns across 11 bases. J was trimmed by 7 bases and V by 4 bases; bases with no gene match: 10. CDR3 length equals 16 residues. CDR1 is LGHDT, CDR2 YNNKEL, per germline (reference sequence).

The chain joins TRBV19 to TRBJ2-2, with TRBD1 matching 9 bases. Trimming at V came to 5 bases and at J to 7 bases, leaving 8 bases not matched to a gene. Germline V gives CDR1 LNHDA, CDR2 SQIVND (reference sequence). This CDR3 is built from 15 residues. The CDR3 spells CASSPGTGWGGELFF. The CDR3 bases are TGTGCCAGTAGTCCCGGGACAGGGTGGGGCGGGGAGCTGTTTTTT.

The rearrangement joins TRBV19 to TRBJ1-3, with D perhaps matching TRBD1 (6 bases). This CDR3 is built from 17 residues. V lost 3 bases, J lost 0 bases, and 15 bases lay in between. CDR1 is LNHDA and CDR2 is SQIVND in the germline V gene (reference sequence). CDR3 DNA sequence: TGTGCCAGTAGTATTTCCGGGACACTAACCTCTGGAAACACCATATATTTT. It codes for CASSISGTLTSGNTIYF.

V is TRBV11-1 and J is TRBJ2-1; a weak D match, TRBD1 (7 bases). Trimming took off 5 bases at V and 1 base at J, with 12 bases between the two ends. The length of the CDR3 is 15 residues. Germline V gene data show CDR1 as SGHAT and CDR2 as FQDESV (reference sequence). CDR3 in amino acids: CASSRPGGSYNEQFF. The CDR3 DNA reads TGTGCCAGCAGCCGCCCAGGGGGGTCCTACAATGAGCAGTTCTTC.